This T cell receptor (beta chain) was documented in a study of blood T cells in healthy people across ages. Whole-study results and caveats: Those diversity estimates obtained from one million T cells were thought to be underestimates. Any changes in expanded clonotypes were possibly confounded, as donor CMV status remained unknown.

A second roughly 6 to 12 cycle PCR used barcoded and J-beta primers. Each cDNA was tagged by a template-switch adaptor containing 12 random nucleotides. TCRdb reanalysed the 5' RACE reads using MiXCR and keeps one entry per CDR3 protein. The table includes approximately 1.5 million distinct CDR3 sequences, roughly two fifths detected once. Losses at the gene ends were 3 bases for V and 4 bases for J; bases not matched to a gene: 6. Germline CDR1 DFQATT, CDR2 SNEGSKA (reference sequence). The CDR3 sequence is 14 residues long. This clonotype turned up a few times. Antigen specificity is unknown. The chain combines TRBV20-1 with TRBJ1-1; 9 bases map to TRBD1. The receptor was derived from a woman younger than 30 in good health. Sequencing was performed on blood. The DNA of the CDR3 is TGCAGTGCTAGTTGGACAGGGGTGGGCACTGAAGCTTTCTTT. Translating it yields CSASWTGVGTEAFF.